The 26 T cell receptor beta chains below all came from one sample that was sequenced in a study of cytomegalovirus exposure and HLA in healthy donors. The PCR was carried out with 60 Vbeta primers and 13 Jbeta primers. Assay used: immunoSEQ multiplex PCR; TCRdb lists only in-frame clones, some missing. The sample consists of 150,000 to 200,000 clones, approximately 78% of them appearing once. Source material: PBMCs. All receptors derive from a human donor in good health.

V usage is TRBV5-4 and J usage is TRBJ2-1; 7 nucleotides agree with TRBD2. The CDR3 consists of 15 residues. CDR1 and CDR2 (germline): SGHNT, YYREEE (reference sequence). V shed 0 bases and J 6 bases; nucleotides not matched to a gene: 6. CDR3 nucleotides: TGTGCCAGCAGCTTGGGGGGGGGACCAACCAATGAGCAGTTCTTC. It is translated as CASSLGGGPTNEQFF.

CDR3 protein: CASSQELGVYEQYF. CDR3 sequence (DNA): TGCGCCAGCAGCCAAGAGCTAGGGGTGTACGAGCAGTACTTC. V is TRBV4-3 and J is TRBJ2-7, with D possibly matching TRBD1 (5 bases). The CDR3 length is 14 residues. The V gene's germline CDR1 is LGHNA and CDR2 YSLEER. Between the trimmed V and J ends, which lost 0 bases and 4 bases, there was a span of 10 bases.

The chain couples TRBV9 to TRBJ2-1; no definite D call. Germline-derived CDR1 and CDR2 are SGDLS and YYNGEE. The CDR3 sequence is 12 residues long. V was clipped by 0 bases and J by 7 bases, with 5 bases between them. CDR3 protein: CASSVGANEQFF. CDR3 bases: TGTGCCAGCAGCGTAGGGGCAAATGAGCAGTTCTTC.

The CDR3 protein is CAWSIGGPQFF. In nucleotides, the CDR3 is TGTGCCTGGAGTATCGGGGGGCCTCAGTTCTTC. The chain couples TRBV30 to TRBJ2-1, with D tentatively TRBD2 (7 bases). The CDR3 has 11 amino acids. The V and J ends lost 2 bases and 13 bases respectively, with 12 bases between them. Per the germline V gene, CDR1 is GTSNPN and CDR2 is SVGIG (reference sequence).

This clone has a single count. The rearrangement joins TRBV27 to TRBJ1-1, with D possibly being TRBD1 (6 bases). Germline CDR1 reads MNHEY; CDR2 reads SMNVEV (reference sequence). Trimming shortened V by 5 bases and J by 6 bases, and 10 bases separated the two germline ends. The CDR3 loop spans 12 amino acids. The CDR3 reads CASSTTGSEAFF. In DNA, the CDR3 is TGTGCCAGCAGTACTACAGGGTCTGAAGCTTTCTTT.

The CDR3 loop reads CATGQDFRNSPLHF. The CDR3 DNA reads as TGTGCCACCGGACAGGACTTTCGGAATTCACCCCTCCACTTT. The genes are TRBV27 and TRBJ1-6; 7 bases map to TRBD1. The CDR3 length is 14 residues. V lost 10 bases, J lost 7 bases, and 10 bases stayed unmatched. Per germline, CDR1 MNHEY and CDR2 SMNVEV (reference sequence).

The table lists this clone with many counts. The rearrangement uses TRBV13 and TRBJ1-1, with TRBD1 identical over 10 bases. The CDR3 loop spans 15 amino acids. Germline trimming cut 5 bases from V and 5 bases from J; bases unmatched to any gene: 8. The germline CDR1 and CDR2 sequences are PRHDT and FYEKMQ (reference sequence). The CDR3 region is CASSLRTGGWTEAFF. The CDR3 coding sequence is TGTGCCAGCAGCCTCAGGACAGGGGGATGGACTGAAGCTTTCTTT.

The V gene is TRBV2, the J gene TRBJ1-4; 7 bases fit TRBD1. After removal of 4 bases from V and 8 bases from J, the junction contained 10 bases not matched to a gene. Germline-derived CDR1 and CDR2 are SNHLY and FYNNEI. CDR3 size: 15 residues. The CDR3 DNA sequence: TGTGCCAGCAGTGGGATCCGGGACAGTAACGAAAAACTGTTTTTT. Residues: CASSGIRDSNEKLFF.

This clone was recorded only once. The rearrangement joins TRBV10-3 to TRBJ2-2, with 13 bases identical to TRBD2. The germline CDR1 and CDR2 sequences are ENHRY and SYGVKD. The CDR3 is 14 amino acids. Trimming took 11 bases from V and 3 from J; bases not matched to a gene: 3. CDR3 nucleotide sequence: TGTGCCCACGGACTAGCGGGGGACACCGGGGAGCTGTTTTTT. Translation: CAHGLAGDTGELFF.

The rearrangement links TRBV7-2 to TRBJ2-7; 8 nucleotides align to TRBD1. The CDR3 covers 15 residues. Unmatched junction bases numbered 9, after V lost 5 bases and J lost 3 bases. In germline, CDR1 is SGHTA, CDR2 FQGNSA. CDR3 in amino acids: CASSPQGAQFYEQYF. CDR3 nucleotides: TGTGCCAGCAGCCCCCAGGGGGCGCAATTCTACGAGCAGTACTTC.

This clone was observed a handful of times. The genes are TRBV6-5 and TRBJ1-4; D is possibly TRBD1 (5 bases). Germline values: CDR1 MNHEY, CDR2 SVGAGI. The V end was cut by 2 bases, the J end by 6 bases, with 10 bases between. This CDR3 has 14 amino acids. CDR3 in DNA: TGTGCCAGCAGTTACGCCAGGGTTTATGAAAAACTGTTTTTT. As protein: CASSYARVYEKLFF.

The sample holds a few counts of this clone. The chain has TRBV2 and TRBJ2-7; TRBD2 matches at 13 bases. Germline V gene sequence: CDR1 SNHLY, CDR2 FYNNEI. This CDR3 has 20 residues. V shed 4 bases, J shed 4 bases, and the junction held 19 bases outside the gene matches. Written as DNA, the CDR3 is TGTGCCAGCAGTGGGAGGGGGACAGGTCGTCGGACTAGCGGGGGATACGAGCAGTACTTC. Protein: CASSGRGTGRRTSGGYEQYF.

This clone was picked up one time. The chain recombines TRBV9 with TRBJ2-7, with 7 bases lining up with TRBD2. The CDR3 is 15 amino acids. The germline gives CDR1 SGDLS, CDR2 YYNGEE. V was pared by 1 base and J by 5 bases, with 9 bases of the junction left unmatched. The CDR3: CASSVFGQGGDEQYF. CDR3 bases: TGTGCCAGCAGCGTATTCGGTCAGGGAGGGGACGAGCAGTACTTC.

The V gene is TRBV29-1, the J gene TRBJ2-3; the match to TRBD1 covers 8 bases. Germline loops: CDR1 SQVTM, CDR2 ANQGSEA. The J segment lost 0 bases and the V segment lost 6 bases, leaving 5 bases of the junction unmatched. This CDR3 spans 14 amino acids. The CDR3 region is CSVLTGASTDTQYF. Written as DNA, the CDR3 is TGCAGCGTCCTGACAGGGGCTAGCACAGATACGCAGTATTTT.

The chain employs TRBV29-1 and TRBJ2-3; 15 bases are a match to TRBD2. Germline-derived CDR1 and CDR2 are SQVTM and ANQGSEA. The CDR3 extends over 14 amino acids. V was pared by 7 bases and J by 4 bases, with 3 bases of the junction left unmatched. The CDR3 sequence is CSGTSGGAPDTQYF. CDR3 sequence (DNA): TGCAGCGGGACTAGCGGGGGGGCCCCAGATACGCAGTATTTT.

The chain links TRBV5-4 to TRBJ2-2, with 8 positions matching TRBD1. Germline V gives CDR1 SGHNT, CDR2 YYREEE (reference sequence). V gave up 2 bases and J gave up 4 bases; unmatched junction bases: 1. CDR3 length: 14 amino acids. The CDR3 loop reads CASSLGQGTGELFF. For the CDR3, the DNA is TGTGCCAGCAGCTTAGGACAGGGCACCGGGGAGCTGTTTTTT.

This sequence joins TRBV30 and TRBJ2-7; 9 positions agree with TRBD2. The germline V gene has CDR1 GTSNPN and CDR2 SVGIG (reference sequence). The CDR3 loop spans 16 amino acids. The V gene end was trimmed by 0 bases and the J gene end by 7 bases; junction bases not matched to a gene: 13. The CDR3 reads CAWSVDSGGLLREQYF. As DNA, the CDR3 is TGTGCCTGGAGTGTGGATAGCGGGGGCCTTCTAAGGGAGCAGTACTTC.

Written as DNA, the CDR3 is TGTGCCAGCAGTGTGACAGGGTTCACTGAAGCTTTCTTT. This codes for CASSVTGFTEAFF. The rearrangement links TRBV27 to TRBJ1-1; 7 bases agree with TRBD1. The CDR3 has 13 amino acids. Losses at the gene ends were 5 bases for V and 4 bases for J; bases not matched to a gene: 4. Looked up from germline, CDR1 is MNHEY and CDR2 is SMNVEV (reference sequence).

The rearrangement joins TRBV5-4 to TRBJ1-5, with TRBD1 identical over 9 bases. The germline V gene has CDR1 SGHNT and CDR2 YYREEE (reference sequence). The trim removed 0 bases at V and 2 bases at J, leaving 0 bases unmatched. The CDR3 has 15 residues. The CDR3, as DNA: TGTGCCAGCAGCTTGGGGACAGGGGGCAATCAGCCCCAGCATTTT. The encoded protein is CASSLGTGGNQPQHF.

The CDR3 nucleotides read TGTGCCAGCAGCTTGGCCCCCCTGGGGGCAGCCGGGGAGCTGTTTTTT. Translation gives CASSLAPLGAAGELFF. V usage is TRBV5-6 and J usage is TRBJ2-2; the D gene is possibly TRBD1 (6 bases). V gave up 0 bases and J gave up 6 bases, with 15 bases separating them. The CDR3 sequence is 16 residues long. Per the germline V gene, CDR1 is SGHDT and CDR2 is YYEEEE.

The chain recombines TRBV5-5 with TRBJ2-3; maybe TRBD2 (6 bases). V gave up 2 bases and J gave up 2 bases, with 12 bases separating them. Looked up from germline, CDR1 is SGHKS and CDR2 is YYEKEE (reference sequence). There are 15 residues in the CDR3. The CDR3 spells CASSFRDSYTDTQYF. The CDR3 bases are TGTGCCAGCAGCTTCCGGGACTCCTACACAGATACGCAGTATTTT. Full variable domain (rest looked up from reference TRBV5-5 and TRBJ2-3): DAGVTQSPTHLIKTRGQQVTLRCSPISGHKSVSWYQQVLGQGPQFIFQYYEKEERGRGNFPDRFSARQFPNYSSELNVNALLLGDSALYLCASSFRDSYTDTQYFGPGTRLTVL.

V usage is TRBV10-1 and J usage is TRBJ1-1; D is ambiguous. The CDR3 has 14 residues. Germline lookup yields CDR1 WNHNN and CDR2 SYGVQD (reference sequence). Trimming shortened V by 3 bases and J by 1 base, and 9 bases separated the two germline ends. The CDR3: CASSDGLTNTEAFF. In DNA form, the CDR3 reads TGCGCCAGCAGTGATGGACTCACGAACACTGAAGCTTTCTTT.

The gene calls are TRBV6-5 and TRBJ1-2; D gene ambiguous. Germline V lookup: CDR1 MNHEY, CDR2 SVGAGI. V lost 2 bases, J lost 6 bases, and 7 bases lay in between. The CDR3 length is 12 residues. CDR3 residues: CASSYTGDGYTF. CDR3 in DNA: TGTGCCAGCAGTTACACCGGGGATGGCTACACCTTC.

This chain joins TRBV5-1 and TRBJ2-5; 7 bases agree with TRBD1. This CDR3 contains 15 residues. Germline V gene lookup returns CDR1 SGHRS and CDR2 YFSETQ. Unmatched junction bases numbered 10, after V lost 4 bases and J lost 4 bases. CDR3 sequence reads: CASSAGTEGRETQYF. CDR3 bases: TGCGCCAGCAGCGCCGGGACAGAGGGTAGAGAGACCCAGTACTTC.

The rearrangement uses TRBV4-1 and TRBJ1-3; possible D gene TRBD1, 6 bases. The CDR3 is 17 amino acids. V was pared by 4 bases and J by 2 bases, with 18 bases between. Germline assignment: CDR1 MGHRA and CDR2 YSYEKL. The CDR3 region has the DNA TGCGCCAGCAGCCTCCATGGGGCCTCAGGGGCTGGAAACACCATATATTTT. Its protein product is CASSLHGASGAGNTIYF.

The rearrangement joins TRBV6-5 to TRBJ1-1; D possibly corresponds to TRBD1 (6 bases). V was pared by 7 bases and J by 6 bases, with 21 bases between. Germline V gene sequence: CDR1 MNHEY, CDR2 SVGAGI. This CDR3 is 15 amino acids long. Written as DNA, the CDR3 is TGTGCCAGCACCAGGGGTGGCGTTGTTGGTTCTGAAGCTTTCTTT. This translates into CASTRGGVVGSEAFF.